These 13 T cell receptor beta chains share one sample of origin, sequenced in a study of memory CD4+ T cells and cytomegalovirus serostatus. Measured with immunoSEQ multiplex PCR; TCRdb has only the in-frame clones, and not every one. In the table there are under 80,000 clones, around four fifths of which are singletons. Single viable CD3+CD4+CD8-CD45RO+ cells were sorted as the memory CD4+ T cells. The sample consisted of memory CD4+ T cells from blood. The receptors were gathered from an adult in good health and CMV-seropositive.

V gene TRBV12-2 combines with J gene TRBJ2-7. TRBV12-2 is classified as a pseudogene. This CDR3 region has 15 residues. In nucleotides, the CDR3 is TGTGCAAGTCGCTTAAGCCAATTGGCCGCCTACGAGCAGTACGTC. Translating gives CASRLSQLAAYEQYV.

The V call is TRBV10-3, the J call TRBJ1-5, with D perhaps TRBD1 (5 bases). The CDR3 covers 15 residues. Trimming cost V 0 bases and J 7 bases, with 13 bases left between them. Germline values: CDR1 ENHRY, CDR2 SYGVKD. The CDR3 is CAISESRGADQPQHF. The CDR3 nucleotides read TGTGCCATCAGTGAGTCGAGAGGGGCTGACCAGCCCCAGCATTTT.

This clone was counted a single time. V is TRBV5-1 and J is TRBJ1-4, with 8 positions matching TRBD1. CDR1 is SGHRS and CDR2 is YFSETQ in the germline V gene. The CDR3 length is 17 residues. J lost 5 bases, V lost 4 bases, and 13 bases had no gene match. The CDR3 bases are TGCGCCAGCAGCCTGGAGACAGGGGCCCGATTCAATGAAAAACTGTTTTTT. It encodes CASSLETGARFNEKLFF.

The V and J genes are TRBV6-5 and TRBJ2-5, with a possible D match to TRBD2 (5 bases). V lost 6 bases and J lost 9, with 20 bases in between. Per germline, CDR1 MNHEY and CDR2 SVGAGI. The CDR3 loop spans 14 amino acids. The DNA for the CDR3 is TGTGCCAGCAGCTGGTCCCCGTGGGAGTCGGCCCAGTACTTC. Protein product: CASSWSPWESAQYF.

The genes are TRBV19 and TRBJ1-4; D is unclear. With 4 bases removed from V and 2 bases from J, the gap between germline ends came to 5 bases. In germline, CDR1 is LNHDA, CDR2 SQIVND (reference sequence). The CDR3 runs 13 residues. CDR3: CASSTQTNEKLFF. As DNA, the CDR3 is TGTGCCAGTAGTACCCAGACTAATGAAAAACTGTTTTTT.

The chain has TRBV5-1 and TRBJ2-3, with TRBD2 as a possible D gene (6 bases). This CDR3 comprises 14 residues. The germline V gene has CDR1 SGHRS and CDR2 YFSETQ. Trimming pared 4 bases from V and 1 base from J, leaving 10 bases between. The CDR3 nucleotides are TGCGCCAGCAGCCCCCCGGGGGGCACAGATACGCAGTATTTT. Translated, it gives CASSPPGGTDTQYF. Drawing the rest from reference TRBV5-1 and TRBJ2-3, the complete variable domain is KAGVTQTPRYLIKTRGQQVTLSCSPISGHRSVSWYQQTPGQGLQFLFEYFSETQRNKGNFPGRFSGRQFSNSRSEMNVSTLELGDSALYLCASSPPGGTDTQYFGPGTRLTVL.

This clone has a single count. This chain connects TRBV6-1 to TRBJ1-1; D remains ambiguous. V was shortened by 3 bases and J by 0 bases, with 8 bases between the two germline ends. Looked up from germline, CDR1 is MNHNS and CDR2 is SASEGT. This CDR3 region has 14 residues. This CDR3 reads CASSEPGMNTEAFF. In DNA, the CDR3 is TGTGCCAGCAGTGAGCCAGGAATGAACACTGAAGCTTTCTTT.

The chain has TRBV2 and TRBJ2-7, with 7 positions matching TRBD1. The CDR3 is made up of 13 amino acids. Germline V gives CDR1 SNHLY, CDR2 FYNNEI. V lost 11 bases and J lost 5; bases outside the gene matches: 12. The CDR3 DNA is TGTGCCGGGGGTGGACAGGTGGGGAACGAGCAGTACTTC. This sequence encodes CAGGGQVGNEQYF.

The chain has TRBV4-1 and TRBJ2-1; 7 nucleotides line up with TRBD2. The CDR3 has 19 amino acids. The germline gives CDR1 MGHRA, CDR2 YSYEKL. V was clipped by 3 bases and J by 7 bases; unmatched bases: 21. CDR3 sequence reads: CASSHPGLREGKGKNEQFF. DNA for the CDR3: TGCGCCAGCAGCCACCCGGGTTTGAGGGAGGGGAAGGGTAAGAATGAGCAGTTCTTC.

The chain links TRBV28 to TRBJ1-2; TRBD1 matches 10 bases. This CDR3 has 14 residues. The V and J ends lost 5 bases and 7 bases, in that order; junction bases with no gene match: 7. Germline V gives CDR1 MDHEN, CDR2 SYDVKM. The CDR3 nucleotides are TGTGCCAGCAGTGGGGACAGGGGAGTAGGTGGCTACACCTTC. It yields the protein CASSGDRGVGGYTF.

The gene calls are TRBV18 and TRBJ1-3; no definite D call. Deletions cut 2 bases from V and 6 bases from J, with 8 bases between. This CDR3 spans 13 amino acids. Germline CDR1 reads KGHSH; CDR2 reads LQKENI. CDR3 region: CASSPGNQNTIYF. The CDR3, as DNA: TGTGCCAGCTCACCAGGGAATCAAAACACCATATATTTT.

For the CDR3, the DNA is TGTGCCAGTAGTGACTACCTCCTACGGTTGAACACTGAAGCTTTCTTT. Amino acids: CASSDYLLRLNTEAFF. This sequence joins TRBV19 and TRBJ1-1; unclear D gene. Trimming stripped 5 bases from V and 0 bases from J, with 16 bases between. The length of the CDR3 is 16 residues. Germline assignment: CDR1 LNHDA and CDR2 SQIVND (reference sequence).

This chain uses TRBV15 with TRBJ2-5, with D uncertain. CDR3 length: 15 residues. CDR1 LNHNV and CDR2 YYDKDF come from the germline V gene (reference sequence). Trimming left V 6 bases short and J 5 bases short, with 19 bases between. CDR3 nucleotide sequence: TGTGCCACCAGGGCTAGTCGAGAACCTGCGGAGACCCAGTACTTC. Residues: CATRASREPAETQYF.